This T cell receptor (beta chain) was retrieved from a study of CD8 T cells in Susac syndrome (dated by TCRdb to between 2018 and 2021). Turning to the overall study: Repertoire sequencing was used to test whether CD8+ T cell activation and differentiation in Susac syndrome was antigen driven. General conclusions and limits of the study: The number of individuals in the TCR sequencing and HLA analysis was recognized as being relatively small.

High-throughput TCR beta sequencing profiled peripheral blood CD8+ and CD4+ T cells from healthy donors, Susac syndrome patients and multiple sclerosis patients. The multiple sclerosis controls were treatment-naive patients whose relapsing-remitting disease, either stable or active, fulfilled the revised McDonald criteria. Bulk CD8+ and CD4+ T cells were purified by magnetic negative isolation, whereas CD8+ TEMRA cells were enriched by FACS. Blood was drawn into EDTA tubes, processed within 24 hours, and PBMCs were isolated by density gradient centrifugation. PBMCs intended for TCR sequencing were cryopreserved in liquid nitrogen and were subsequently thawed in a 37 degrees C water bath. A purity of at least 90% was achieved for sorted or isolated CD4+, CD8+ and CD8+ TEMRA cells. Details on this clonotype: Its target antigen remains unknown. No qualities accompany the bases; no much larger clone lies one base away.

RNA was extracted using the RNeasy kit, and roughly 0.45 to 1 microgram was reverse transcribed with random hexamers. TCR beta CDR3 regions were amplified with the immunoSEQ multiplex PCR assay covering 54 Vbeta and 13 Jbeta segments. Bias from PCR amplification was corrected by using a synthetic template baseline for primer optimization and for computational correction. The source study handled its data this way. Reads were annotated to V, D and J genes according to IMGT and were analyzed with immunoSEQ Analyzer, with only productive sequences retained. To calculate clonality, Shannon entropy was normalized by log2 of the number of productive unique sequences and then subtracted from one. Public and private clones were assessed among the 100 most prevalent clones of each patient and control. Clones were defined as Susac-specific if absent from the healthy and MS cohorts, from roughly 1,100 published viral clones and from other ImmuneACCESS disease sequences. Starting from the raw public reads, TCRdb applied fastp trimming at Q25, assembled clones with MiXCR and retained in-frame beta chains. Rows matching on CDR3 protein sequence are summarized as one entry with the most common DNA and genes. What appears here as the V and J calls and clone size reflects TCRdb's work, not the paper's. Across this sample there are around 69,000 distinct CDR3 sequences, with around 96% seen only once. The ten largest clones take up 0.11% of the sample.

V and J are truncated by 5 bases and 5 bases respectively, leaving an intervening sequence of 13 bases. The CDR3, cysteine through phenylalanine, is 13 amino acids long. Solely the CDR3 DNA is kept, with 39 bases framed from the first base. CDR1 is given as SGHRS and CDR2 as YFSETQ, both from the germline V gene. This clonotype originated in a human donor with multiple sclerosis. The sequencing input was CD4+ T cells from PBMCs. Recombination connected TRBV5-1 to TRBJ1-1, with TRBD1 as a weak D call on 6 bases. The CDR3 region reads CASRRGAETEAFF. Read as DNA, the sequence is TGCGCCAGCAGACGGGGGGCCGAGACTGAAGCTTTCTTT.